This T cell receptor beta chain was found in a study of cytotoxic CD8 clonotypes in ibrutinib-treated CLL. Findings and limits, study-wide: Baseline clonality was higher than in age-matched healthy donors and moved in step with circulating CD8+ T-cell counts. Public clonotypes were rare and shrank or held steady on treatment.

V was shortened by 0 bases and J by 6 bases, with 4 bases between the two germline ends. The germline gives CDR1 SGHRS, CDR2 YFSETQ. This CDR3 spans 12 amino acids. Turning to this clone: The antigen is undetermined.

The table came from immunoSEQ multiplex PCR; TCRdb's copy has only in-frame clones and leaves some out. The sample yields 70,000 to 80,000 clones, around 84% seen once. The clonotype comes from a human donor with chronic lymphocytic leukemia. Here the sequenced sample was PBMCs, taken at disease progression, from a patient treated with ibrutinib. The rearrangement links TRBV5-1 to TRBJ2-1, with D unclear. The CDR3 nucleotides are TGCGCCAGCAGCTTGGAATTCAATGAGCAGTTCTTC. It translates to CASSLEFNEQFF.